Sequencing of this TCR beta chain was carried out in a study of blood T cell repertoires in COVID-19 (dated by TCRdb to between 2020 and 2021). Some background on the complete study: Samples from collaborators originated in the United States, Italy and Spain and spanned both the acute and convalescent phases of COVID-19. The repertoires were released in a freely available public database meant as a resource for research on the immune response to SARS-CoV-2. The samples were drawn from the first 160 participants of the ongoing ImmuneRACE study and from some 1,300 subjects provided by 6 global collaborators. The prospective study material was composed of cDNA or gDNA derived from T cells, B-cell-depleted T cells, or PBMCs. Sample metadata almost always included a de-identified subject ID, COVID-19 status, age in years and sex. Where HLA class I and class II types were available, the types were taken from metadata supplied by the sample provider, not from assay-based typing. The dataset comprised deeply sampled blood TCRbeta repertoires from subjects exposed to, actively infected with, or recovered from COVID-19. The paper as a whole reports these results and caveats: Clinical and demographic metadata were provided uncurated, with the amount varying by source and participant.

TCRbeta CDR3 regions were amplified from genomic DNA using the immunoSEQ Assay, a bias-controlled multiplex PCR. Per the original workflow: Within the assay, amplification of reference gene primers was used to estimate how many nucleated cells each sample contained. Sequence reads were collapsed and filtered to measure the absolute abundance of every unique TCRbeta CDR3 rearrangement. For each sample, productive Simpson clonality was calculated as the square root of Simpson's diversity index across productive rearrangements. This is the immuneACCESS table as TCRdb keeps it, with only in-frame sequences that have V and J called. A part of the clones is gone; compared with another copy, unresolved V genes explain less than half, and the rest is unexplained. For V, J and clone size, that table is used; D and trimming come from the DNA. Here the sample has tens of thousands of clones; roughly 76% occur a single time. 4% to 6% of the sample belongs to the ten largest clones.

Measured from the cysteine to the phenylalanine, the CDR3 is 13 residues long. CDR3 DNA only is kept here, 39 bases in frame from base 1. Based on the germline V gene, the CDR1 and CDR2 sequences are SGHRS and YFSETQ. V is shortened by 3 bases, J by 4 bases, and the region joining them spans 10 bases. In Seattle, one collaborating source enrolled patients while the infection was active and tracked those patients longitudinally over the course of disease. Whole blood was collected in K2EDTA tubes by collaborating institutions according to the institutions' own protocols. For TCRbeta analysis, collaborators shipped samples as frozen whole blood, isolated PBMCs, or DNA extracted from either of those sample types. Worth noting for this clone: No cognate antigen has been identified for it. Per-base qualities were not stored, and no clone one base away is much larger.

This clonotype was obtained from a man at least 80 years old with COVID-19, enrolled during active disease. The chain links TRBV5-1 with TRBJ1-2, with an unclear D gene assignment. Sequencing was done on a sample of peripheral blood. CDR3 protein: CASSSVLSYGYTF. The nucleotide sequence reads TGCGCCAGCAGCTCAGTTTTAAGCTATGGCTACACCTTC.